A single TCR beta chain is shown here with its context. Transcripts of RNA were the source for amplifying TCR beta CDR3 regions. The first round was an RT-PCR with HTBI primers, and the second round was a multiplex PCR. Each CDR3 protein gets one entry after TCRdb re-called the multiplex PCR reads with MiXCR. The sample yields 200,000 to 250,000 distinct CDR3 sequences, around 28% seen once. J lost 6 bases, V lost 1 base, and 8 bases had no gene match. The CDR3 consists of 16 residues. The germline V gene encodes CDR1 SGHVS and CDR2 FQNEAQ. This sample is drawn from a study of Graves' ophthalmopathy and Graves' hyperthyroidism. Out of 9.5 to 10 ml of fresh peripheral blood, PBMCs were obtained.

The rearrangement links TRBV7-8 to TRBJ1-5; 8 positions agree with TRBD1. The TCR comes from a man between 50 and 59 years old with Graves' ophthalmopathy. The source material was peripheral blood. The CDR3 DNA reads TGTGCCAGCAGCTTAGGGCCAGGGGGCACCGGTCAGCCCCAGCATTTT. It translates to CASSLGPGGTGQPQHF.